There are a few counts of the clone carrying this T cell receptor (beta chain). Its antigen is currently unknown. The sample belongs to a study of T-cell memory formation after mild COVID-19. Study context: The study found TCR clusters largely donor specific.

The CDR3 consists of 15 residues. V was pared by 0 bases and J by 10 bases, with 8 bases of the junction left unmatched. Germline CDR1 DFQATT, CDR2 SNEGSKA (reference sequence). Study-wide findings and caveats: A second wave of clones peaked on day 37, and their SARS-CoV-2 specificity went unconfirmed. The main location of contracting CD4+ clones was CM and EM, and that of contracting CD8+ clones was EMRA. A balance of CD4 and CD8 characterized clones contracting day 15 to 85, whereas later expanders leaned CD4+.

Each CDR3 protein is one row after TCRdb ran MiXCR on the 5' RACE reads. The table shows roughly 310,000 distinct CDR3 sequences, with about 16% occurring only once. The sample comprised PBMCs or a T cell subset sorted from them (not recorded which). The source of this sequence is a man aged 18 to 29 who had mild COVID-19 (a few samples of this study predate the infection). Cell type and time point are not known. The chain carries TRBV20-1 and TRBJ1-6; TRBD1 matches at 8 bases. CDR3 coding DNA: TGCAGTGCTAGAGAATACAGGGGGATGCAGTCACCCCTCCACTTT. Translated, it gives CSAREYRGMQSPLHF.